This T cell receptor beta chain was obtained from a study of control samples from healthy donors and cancer patients. TCRdb's table, derived via immunoSEQ multiplex PCR, lists solely in-frame clones and lacks some. The profile shows about 89,000 clones, more than 75% of them singletons. CDR1 and CDR2 from the germline V gene are ENHRY and SYGVKD. V shed 2 bases, J shed 4 bases, and the junction held 6 bases outside the gene matches. The CDR3 has 15 amino acids. This sequence joins TRBV10-3 and TRBJ2-3; 7 bases agree with TRBD2. This receptor was obtained from a man aged 25 to 40 in good health. Material: blood. The CDR3 coding sequence is TGTGCCATCAGTGAGGGTGCGGGGAGGGCAGATACGCAGTATTTT. Translated: CAISEGAGRADTQYF.